Below, 30 T cell receptor beta chains from the same sample are listed, as sequenced in a study of OX40 agonist ivuxolimab in advanced cancers. The library was built by means of the immunoSEQ multiplex PCR assay. Held by TCRdb, this immuneACCESS table contains in-frame sequences only and omits some clones. Under half of the omission traces to an unresolved V gene where checked; the cause of the rest is unknown. The table for this sample lists about 150,000 clones; around 94% of them were counted only once. Around 0.28% of the sample comes from the top ten. The sample in question was CD4+ or CD8+ T cells sorted from blood, obtained in a trial of the OX40 agonist ivuxolimab. The receptors derive from an adult with an advanced solid tumor such as melanoma, head and neck, liver or kidney cancer.

The chain has TRBV5-1 and TRBJ2-7, with D possibly being TRBD1 (5 bases). The CDR3 spans 14 residues. V lost 2 bases and J 2 bases, leaving 11 bases between the germline ends. Germline lookup yields CDR1 SGHRS and CDR2 YFSETQ. CDR3 coding DNA: TGCGCCAGCAGCTTCTTGGGGCCAACCTACGAGCAGTACTTC. It translates to CASSFLGPTYEQYF.

The V gene is TRBV9, the J gene TRBJ2-2; D uncertain. Germline loops: CDR1 SGDLS, CDR2 YYNGEE. V was clipped by 4 bases and J by 7 bases, with 5 bases between them. There are 11 residues in the CDR3. CDR3 DNA sequence: TGTGCCAGCAGCACCGACGGGGAGCTGTTTTTT. It encodes CASSTDGELFF.

Details on this clone: The same CDR3 is also encoded by other DNA sequences in this sample. The gene calls are TRBV7-2 and TRBJ2-3; D not resolved. Germline V lookup: CDR1 SGHTA, CDR2 FQGNSA. V dropped 4 bases and J dropped 2 bases, with 7 bases sitting between them. The CDR3 is 13 residues long. This chain's CDR3 is CASSSSLTDTQYF. Here the CDR3 DNA reads TGTGCCAGCAGCTCCAGTCTCACAGATACGCAGTATTTT.

The chain is built from TRBV9 and TRBJ1-5; D is unclear. The CDR3 consists of 13 residues. The V end lost 3 bases, the J end lost 10 bases, and 14 bases lay between the germline ends. Germline V gives CDR1 SGDLS, CDR2 YYNGEE. The CDR3 nucleotides read TGTGCCAGCAGCGCCGGACCAGAGGGACCCCAGCATTTT. Translated, it gives CASSAGPEGPQHF.

The chain joins TRBV5-4 to TRBJ1-1; tentatively, D is TRBD1 (5 bases). Germline loops: CDR1 SGHNT, CDR2 YYREEE (reference sequence). Trimming left V 1 base short and J 0 bases short, with 10 bases between. This CDR3 is 15 amino acids long. The CDR3: CASSLPQGMNTEAFF. CDR3 coding DNA: TGTGCCAGCAGCTTGCCCCAGGGCATGAACACTGAAGCTTTCTTT.

The chain employs TRBV15 and TRBJ2-5; the D gene is possibly TRBD2 (5 bases). CDR3 length: 15 amino acids. Germline V gene data show CDR1 as LNHNV and CDR2 as YYDKDF (reference sequence). Trimming stripped 0 bases from V and 5 bases from J, with 13 bases between. CDR3 sequence (DNA): TGTGCCACCAGCAGAGAGACTACTGGGGTGGAGACCCAGTACTTC. Its translation is CATSRETTGVETQYF.

The chain employs TRBV18 and TRBJ2-7, with 9 bases that match TRBD1. The ends lost 3 bases at V and 2 bases at J; junction bases unmatched: 5. Per the germline V gene, CDR1 is KGHSH and CDR2 is LQKENI. The CDR3 covers 15 residues. The CDR3 region is CASSPGTGSPYEQYF. CDR3 in DNA: TGTGCCAGCTCACCTGGGACAGGGTCCCCCTACGAGCAGTACTTC.

J is TRBJ2-7 and V is TRBV4-1; 11 bases align to TRBD1. The germline V gene encodes CDR1 MGHRA and CDR2 YSYEKL. With 2 bases clipped from V and 1 base from J, the junction kept 4 bases outside the gene matches. The CDR3 length is 16 residues. In DNA, the CDR3 is TGCGCCAGCAGCCAACCCGGGACAGGGGGATCCTACGAGCAGTACTTC. Translation: CASSQPGTGGSYEQYF.

The J gene is TRBJ1-1, the V gene TRBV5-4; perhaps TRBD1 as D (5 bases). V was shortened by 3 bases and J by 1 base, with 13 bases between the two germline ends. Germline values: CDR1 SGHNT, CDR2 YYREEE (reference sequence). The CDR3 totals 15 residues. In DNA, the CDR3 is TGTGCCAGCAGCTCCCCCCCCGGGGGGAACACTGAAGCTTTCTTT. It encodes CASSSPPGGNTEAFF.

CDR3 region: CASSPGPANYGYTF. CDR3 nucleotides: TGTGCCAGTAGCCCAGGGCCTGCTAACTATGGCTACACCTTC. J is TRBJ1-2 and V is TRBV19, with D possibly being TRBD1 (5 bases). CDR1 is LNHDA, CDR2 SQIVND, per germline (reference sequence). The CDR3 spans 14 residues. The ends were cut back, 6 bases at V and 0 bases at J, with 11 bases in the middle.

This rearrangement joins TRBV5-1 to TRBJ2-7; 12 positions match TRBD2. The CDR3 loop spans 17 amino acids. Germline-derived CDR1 and CDR2 are SGHRS and YFSETQ. V lost 0 bases, J lost 0 bases, and 4 bases stayed unmatched. The CDR3, as DNA: TGCGCCAGCAGCTTGGACCGGACTAGCGGGACCTCCTACGAGCAGTACTTC. This gives the protein CASSLDRTSGTSYEQYF.

For this clone: A read error may account for a junction end that differs from germline. The V call is TRBV5-6, the J call TRBJ1-6, with D possibly TRBD1 on 5 matching bases. This CDR3 is built from 16 residues. CDR1 and CDR2 (germline): SGHDT, YYEEEE. CDR3 loop: CASSLYRGSNNSPLHF. CDR3 DNA sequence: TGTGCCAGCAGCTTATATAGGGGCTCCAATAATTCACCCCTCCACTTT.

V gene TRBV5-1 combines with J gene TRBJ2-3, with 10 bases aligning to TRBD2. The CDR3 extends over 16 amino acids. From germline, CDR1 is SGHRS and CDR2 YFSETQ. V lost 0 bases to trimming and J lost 1 base; unmatched junction nucleotides: 2. CDR3 sequence (DNA): TGCGCCAGCAGCTTGGGGACTAGCGGACGCACAGATACGCAGTATTTT. Its translation is CASSLGTSGRTDTQYF.

The CDR3 nucleotides read TGTGCCAGCAGCCCGGGTCCCCCGGGGTCTGGGGGGGCCCAGTACTTC. It specifies CASSPGPPGSGGAQYF. The V and J genes are TRBV7-3 and TRBJ2-5; 7 bases are shared with TRBD2. Per the germline V gene, CDR1 is SGHTA and CDR2 is FQGTGA. The CDR3 has 16 amino acids. Trimming at V came to 5 bases and at J to 9 bases, leaving 18 bases not matched to a gene.

This rearrangement joins TRBV5-1 to TRBJ1-3; D is undetermined. This CDR3 has 14 amino acids. V lost 0 bases and J lost 2, with 6 bases in between. Germline V gene sequence: CDR1 SGHRS, CDR2 YFSETQ. CDR3 in DNA: TGCGCCAGCAGCTTGGAAGGGACTGGAAACACCATATATTTT. Its translation: CASSLEGTGNTIYF.

The V and J genes are TRBV5-6 and TRBJ2-3; D unclear. Per germline, CDR1 SGHDT and CDR2 YYEEEE. There are 11 residues in the CDR3. CDR3 in amino acids: CAAGFTDTQYF. DNA for the CDR3: TGTGCAGCAGGTTTCACAGATACGCAGTATTTT.

The rearrangement links TRBV18 to TRBJ1-1; the D is unclear. CDR1 is KGHSH and CDR2 is LQKENI in the germline V gene. The V gene lost 0 bases and the J gene lost 1 base, with 12 bases spanning the gap. The CDR3 spans 16 residues. DNA for the CDR3: TGTGCCAGCTCACCACCGGTCCCGGGCTCGAACACTGAAGCTTTCTTT. As protein: CASSPPVPGSNTEAFF.

The chain is built from TRBV7-2 and TRBJ1-1, with D unclear. The V gene lost 2 bases and the J gene lost 2 bases, with 6 bases spanning the gap. Germline V gene sequence: CDR1 SGHTA, CDR2 FQGNSA. The CDR3 extends over 13 amino acids. The CDR3 nucleotides read TGTGCCAGCAGCTTAAATAGTAACACTGAAGCTTTCTTT. Residues: CASSLNSNTEAFF. The full variable domain, in which reference TRBV7-2 and TRBJ1-1 provide the parts outside the CDR3, is GAGVSQSPSNKVTEKGKDVELRCDPISGHTALYWYRQSLGQGLEFLIYFQGNSAPDKSGLPSDRFSAERTGGSVSTLTIQRTQQEDSAVYLCASSLNSNTEAFFGQGTRLTVV.

V usage is TRBV5-6 and J usage is TRBJ2-7; TRBD1 is a possible D gene (6 bases). Trimming cost V 1 base and J 3 bases, with 11 bases left between them. Per the germline V gene, CDR1 is SGHDT and CDR2 is YYEEEE. The CDR3 spans 14 residues. DNA of the CDR3: TGTGCCAGCAGCTTGAGGACAGCGGACTACGAGCAGTACTTC. Protein sequence: CASSLRTADYEQYF.

This clone was detected only once. The rearrangement links TRBV27 to TRBJ2-3; perhaps TRBD2 as D (6 bases). The germline V gene has CDR1 MNHEY and CDR2 SMNVEV (reference sequence). The CDR3 spans 15 residues. Trimming pared 7 bases from V and 2 bases from J, leaving 16 bases between. The CDR3: CASTLAGSTTDTQYF. Written as DNA, the CDR3 is TGTGCCAGCACCCTCGCCGGGAGCACCACAGATACGCAGTATTTT.

V and J are TRBV7-2 and TRBJ2-7; a weak D match, TRBD1 (5 bases). Germline-derived CDR1 and CDR2 are SGHTA and FQGNSA. The CDR3 contains 16 residues. Trimming removed 2 bases from V and 5 bases from J, with 19 bases in between. The DNA of the CDR3 is TGTGCCAGCAGCTTATTCTCAGGGTTCATTTCCGACGAGCAGTACTTC. This translates into CASSLFSGFISDEQYF.

V usage is TRBV5-1 and J usage is TRBJ1-1; a weak D match, TRBD1 (5 bases). The length of the CDR3 is 16 residues. Trimming stripped 1 base from V and 1 base from J, with 14 bases between. Germline V CDR1 and CDR2: SGHRS, YFSETQ. The CDR3 DNA reads as TGCGCCAGCAGCTTGCGTTTCATGGACAAGAACACTGAAGCTTTCTTT. Translated: CASSLRFMDKNTEAFF.

The chain links TRBV19 to TRBJ1-1; TRBD1 aligns across 9 bases. Germline-derived CDR1 and CDR2 are LNHDA and SQIVND (reference sequence). Trimming cost V 0 bases and J 1 base; bases outside gene matches: 6. The CDR3 sequence is 17 residues long. CDR3 bases: TGTGCCAGTAGTATAGATAGGACAGGGGCAAAGAACACTGAAGCTTTCTTT. It codes for CASSIDRTGAKNTEAFF.

The chain is built from TRBV7-2 and TRBJ1-4, with D possibly matching TRBD1 (6 bases). The CDR3 is 14 amino acids. Germline lookup yields CDR1 SGHTA and CDR2 FQGNSA. The V end lost 5 bases, the J end lost 7 bases, and 14 bases lay between the germline ends. The CDR3 region has the DNA TGTGCCAGCAGCCCCCGACTGGGGGCTGAAAAACTGTTTTTT. Amino acids: CASSPRLGAEKLFF.

This clone occurred a few times. The chain couples TRBV4-1 to TRBJ1-1; TRBD1 is a possible D gene (6 bases). Germline values: CDR1 MGHRA, CDR2 YSYEKL. This CDR3 contains 14 residues. Trimming cost V 6 bases and J 2 bases, with 13 bases left between them. DNA of the CDR3: TGCGCCAGCAGGGTCACAGGGCGTAACACTGAAGCTTTCTTT. Translation: CASRVTGRNTEAFF.

This chain joins TRBV29-1 and TRBJ2-1; D might be TRBD1 (7 bases). This CDR3 is 12 amino acids long. Per the germline V gene, CDR1 is SQVTM and CDR2 is ANQGSEA. Trimming left V 7 bases short and J 10 bases short, with 17 bases between. In DNA, the CDR3 is TGCAGCGGCCGTCAACCAGGGGGGGAGCAGTTCTTC. Its protein is CSGRQPGGEQFF.

The rearrangement joins TRBV11-2 to TRBJ1-5; 8 nucleotides match TRBD1. V lost 2 bases to trimming and J lost 4 bases; unmatched junction nucleotides: 16. Per germline, CDR1 SGHAT and CDR2 FQNNGV. This CDR3 region has 19 residues. CDR3: CASSLPRDRRGIGNQPQHF. The CDR3 DNA is TGTGCCAGCAGCTTACCCCGGGACAGGCGGGGAATAGGGAATCAGCCCCAGCATTTT.

This rearrangement joins TRBV11-2 to TRBJ2-2, with D unclear. Germline loops: CDR1 SGHAT, CDR2 FQNNGV. The length of the CDR3 is 15 residues. Trimming removed 0 bases at V and 0 bases at J, with 5 bases between. The CDR3 sequence is CASSLEPSNTGELFF. DNA for the CDR3: TGTGCCAGCAGCTTAGAACCGTCGAACACCGGGGAGCTGTTTTTT.

The sample holds a few counts of this clone. The chain carries TRBV5-1 and TRBJ2-7; D possibly matches TRBD1 or TRBD2 (5 bases each). The germline gives CDR1 SGHRS, CDR2 YFSETQ. This CDR3 spans 14 amino acids. Trimming removed 4 bases from V and 6 bases from J, with 17 bases in between. The CDR3 spells CASSGSRGRGEQYF. The DNA for the CDR3 is TGCGCCAGCAGCGGAAGTCGGGGAAGGGGCGAGCAGTACTTC.

In DNA form, the CDR3 reads TGTGCCAGCAGTGAACCACCCAACAGGGGTGGAGGGAGATATGGCTACACCTTC. It is translated as CASSEPPNRGGGRYGYTF. The chain links TRBV6-1 to TRBJ1-2; 7 bases are a match to TRBD1. V lost 2 bases, J lost 5 bases, and 17 bases stayed unmatched. From germline, CDR1 is MNHNS and CDR2 SASEGT. This CDR3 spans 18 amino acids.